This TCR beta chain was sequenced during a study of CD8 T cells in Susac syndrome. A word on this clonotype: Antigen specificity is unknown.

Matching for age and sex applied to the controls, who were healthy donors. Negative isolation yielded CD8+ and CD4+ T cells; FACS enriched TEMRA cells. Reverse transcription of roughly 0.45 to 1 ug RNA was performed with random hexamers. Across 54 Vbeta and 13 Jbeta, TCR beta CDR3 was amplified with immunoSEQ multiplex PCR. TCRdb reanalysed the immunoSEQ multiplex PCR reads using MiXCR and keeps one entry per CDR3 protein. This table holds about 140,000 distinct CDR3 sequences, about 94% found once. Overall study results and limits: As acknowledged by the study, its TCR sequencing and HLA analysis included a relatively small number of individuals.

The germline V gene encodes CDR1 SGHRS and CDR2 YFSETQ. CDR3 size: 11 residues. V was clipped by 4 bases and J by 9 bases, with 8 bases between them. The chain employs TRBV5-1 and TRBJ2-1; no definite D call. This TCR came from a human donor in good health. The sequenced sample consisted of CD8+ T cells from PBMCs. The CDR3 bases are TGCGCCAGCAGCCCTGGGATTGAGCAGTTCTTC. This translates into CASSPGIEQFF.